The rows below give T cell receptor beta chains drawn from one sample of a study of graft-versus-host responses after intestinal transplantation. Only in-frame clones appear in the TCRdb table, and some are missing; sequencing was by immunoSEQ multiplex PCR. The table includes fewer than 120,000 clones, roughly 95% detected once. Antigens for these TCRs are unknown. The sample in question was unstimulated CD8+ T cells sorted from spleen or lymph node cells, obtained before intestinal transplant. Receptors were obtained from a human donor who received an intestinal transplant. CDR3s include the opening cysteine and the closing phenylalanine or tryptophan. The D gene is left open where the match is weak.

v_call: TRBV30
d_call: TRBD2
j_call: TRBJ2-1
cdr3_aa: CAWSREGGPYNEQFF
cdr3_nt: TGTGCCTGGAGTAGGGAGGGAGGGCCTTACAATGAGCAGTTCTTC

v_call: TRBV7-8
d_call: .
j_call: TRBJ2-3
cdr3_aa: CASSSTDSTDTQYF
cdr3_nt: TGTGCCAGCAGCTCGACGGACTCCACAGATACGCAGTATTTT

v_call: TRBV4-1
d_call: .
j_call: TRBJ1-2
cdr3_aa: CASSPDTGSLNYGYTF
cdr3_nt: TGCGCCAGCAGCCCCGACACAGGGTCCCTTAACTATGGCTACACCTTC

v_call: TRBV25-1
d_call: TRBD2
j_call: TRBJ2-2
cdr3_aa: CASSDGLAVTGELFF
cdr3_nt: TGTGCCAGCAGTGACGGACTAGCGGTTACCGGGGAGCTGTTTTTT

v_call: TRBV9
d_call: TRBD1
j_call: TRBJ1-3
cdr3_aa: CASSVGGTGWSGNTIYF
cdr3_nt: TGTGCCAGCAGCGTGGGGGGGACAGGGTGGTCTGGAAACACCATATATTTT

v_call: TRBV5-4
d_call: .
j_call: TRBJ1-1
cdr3_aa: CASTLGGNTEAFF
cdr3_nt: TGTGCCAGCACCCTGGGAGGGAACACTGAAGCTTTCTTT

v_call: TRBV2
d_call: .
j_call: TRBJ1-1
cdr3_aa: CFVRDQNTEAFF
cdr3_nt: TGTTTCGTCCGGGACCAGAACACTGAAGCTTTCTTT

v_call: TRBV6-8
d_call: .
j_call: TRBJ2-7
cdr3_aa: CASSFKQGLLEQYF
cdr3_nt: TGTGCCAGCAGTTTCAAACAGGGACTATTAGAGCAGTACTTC

v_call: TRBV27
d_call: .
j_call: TRBJ1-1
cdr3_aa: CASSLGSEAFF
cdr3_nt: TGTGCCAGCAGTTTAGGCTCTGAAGCTTTCTTT

v_call: TRBV5-3
d_call: TRBD1
j_call: TRBJ2-5
cdr3_aa: CARKVVRVRGPETQYF
cdr3_nt: TGTGCCAGAAAGGTGGTCCGGGTAAGGGGGCCAGAGACCCAGTACTTC

v_call: TRBV30
d_call: .
j_call: TRBJ2-1
cdr3_aa: CACRLENYNEQFF
cdr3_nt: TGTGCCTGTCGCCTAGAAAACTACAATGAGCAGTTCTTC

v_call: TRBV5-1
d_call: TRBD1
j_call: TRBJ2-7
cdr3_aa: CASSWTTGSSYEQYF
cdr3_nt: TGCGCCAGCAGCTGGACGACAGGGAGCTCCTACGAGCAGTACTTC

v_call: TRBV2
d_call: TRBD2
j_call: TRBJ2-7
cdr3_aa: CASHGLAGGIYEQYF
cdr3_nt: TGTGCCAGCCACGGACTAGCGGGAGGAATTTACGAGCAGTACTTC

v_call: TRBV29-1
d_call: TRBD2
j_call: TRBJ2-2
cdr3_aa: CSVEGTSGMNTGELFF
cdr3_nt: TGCAGCGTTGAAGGAACTAGCGGAATGAACACCGGGGAGCTGTTTTTT

v_call: TRBV6-5
d_call: TRBD2
j_call: TRBJ2-1
cdr3_aa: CASSYSAGGPSEQFF
cdr3_nt: TGTGCCAGCAGTTACTCGGCGGGAGGGCCATCTGAGCAGTTCTTC

v_call: TRBV19
d_call: .
j_call: TRBJ1-4
cdr3_aa: CASSIGGDEKLFF
cdr3_nt: TGTGCCAGTAGTATTGGCGGGGATGAAAAACTGTTTTTT

v_call: TRBV5-6
d_call: .
j_call: TRBJ1-2
cdr3_aa: CASSSGRALFGYTF
cdr3_nt: TGTGCCAGCAGCTCGGGACGGGCCCTTTTTGGCTACACCTTC

v_call: TRBV7-9
d_call: .
j_call: TRBJ2-7
cdr3_aa: CASSSTGTLPYEQYF
cdr3_nt: TGTGCCAGCAGCTCGACCGGGACTCTTCCCTACGAGCAGTACTTC

v_call: TRBV6-6
d_call: .
j_call: TRBJ1-1
cdr3_aa: CASSPGAMDHTQAFF
cdr3_nt: TGTGCCAGCAGCCCCGGAGCGATGGACCACACTCAAGCTTTCTTT

v_call: TRBV28
d_call: .
j_call: TRBJ2-7
cdr3_aa: CASSFTGGVYEQYF
cdr3_nt: TGTGCCAGCAGTTTTACAGGGGGGGTGTACGAGCAGTACTTC